This T cell receptor (delta chain) was recorded in a study of Vδ1+ human thymocytes (dated by TCRdb to the late 2010s). About the full investigation: As a data resource, the study described the mRNA-level TRG and TRD CDR3 repertoires found in highly purified Vdelta1+ thymocytes taken from young children. Earlier work had validated the multiplex-based CDR3 amplicon strategy against 5'RACE-based methods for generating CDR3 amplicons.

Thymic samples were depleted of alphabeta T cells, then CD3+ TCRVdelta1+ TCRVdelta2- thymocytes were FACS-sorted. The purity of the sorted Vdelta1+ thymocytes fell between about 98% and 99.6%. The thymic specimens were obtained from fewer than ten paediatric patients, aged about 5 days to 15 months, who were having corrective cardiac surgery. After the thymic tissue was dispersed, mononuclear cells were isolated using a Histopaque-1077 density gradient. Staining used anti-TCRVdelta1 clone TS8.2, anti-TCRVdelta2 clone B6, anti-CD3 clone HIT3a and anti-TCRalphabeta clone IP26 antibodies. This clone has at least ten counts. There is no known antigen for this receptor. Base quality data are lacking; no much larger clone is found one base away. The identical CDR3 is also encoded by other nucleotide sequences in the sample. V gives up 7 bases and J gives up 2 bases, and the segment between their germline ends measures 22 bases. Per the germline V gene, NSMFDY is the CDR1 and ISSIKDK is the CDR2. From the cysteine through the phenylalanine, the CDR3 covers 18 amino acids. Just CDR3 DNA is preserved here, 54 bases in frame from base 1.

Paper-wide results and their limitations: The authors advised highly purified populations and single-cell validation, since unexpected Vdelta2 sequences could cause misinterpretation of bulk repertoire data. Many TRG clonotypes were found to be shared between donors (up to roughly 7x10^3), whereas TRD repertoires were found to be essentially private (max roughly 100 shared). Roughly a fifth of thymic TRD sequences were found to be Vdelta2 (and few were Vdelta3) despite high sort purity, in contrast to peripheral blood Vdelta1+ controls. Donors did not cluster by age or sex, so the analyses were not stratified by age or sex. Thymic TRG and TRD repertoires appeared highly polyclonal with Gaussian CDR3 length distributions, unlike oligoclonal peripheral blood repertoires.

RNA was isolated using the RNeasy mini kit, and reverse transcription was performed with Superscript III. CDR3 amplicons were generated by multiplex PCR with pooled V-gene forward primers and a constant-region reverse primer carrying Illumina adaptor overhangs. After gel purification, the amplicons were indexed with Nextera index primers over eight extra PCR cycles and then purified using AMPure XP beads. Sequencing of libraries was performed on an Illumina MiSeq using paired-end 250 bp reads, dual indexing and a roughly 22% PhiX spike-in. As for the original processing: Read quality was checked with FastQC, and TRG read pairs were merged using ea-utils fastq-join. IMGT/HighV-QUEST was used to annotate the sequences, only productive sequences with an unambiguous V-gene assignment were kept, and clonotypes were defined as sequences sharing an identical CDR3 sequence. VDJtools 1.1.1, tcR 2.2.3, Treemap and vegan Shannon diversity in R 3.4.4 were used for downstream analysis. In TCRdb, clones were called once more from the public reads by CATT, and rows of identical DNA were later combined. The V and J calls follow TCRdb's processing rather than the paper's. Within this sample are over 45,000 delta-chain clones, with approximately 15% of them counted one time only. The ten most abundant clones make up approximately 0.4% of the sample.

The source of this sequence is a girl under two years old who had congenital heart surgery. The V and J segments used are TRAV29/DV5 and TRDJ3; TRDD3 is a weak D gene call, 6 bases matching. Material for sequencing was Vdelta1+ gamma-delta thymocytes from the thymus. Explained via the paper, the cell subset or site label denotes: FACS-sorted CD3+ TCRalphabeta- TCRVdelta1+ TCRVdelta2- thymocytes. The nucleotides are TGTGCACCTAAAGGGGGAATAACCCTGGCCTGGGACACCCGACAGATGTTTTTC. This codes for CAPKGGITLAWDTRQMFF.